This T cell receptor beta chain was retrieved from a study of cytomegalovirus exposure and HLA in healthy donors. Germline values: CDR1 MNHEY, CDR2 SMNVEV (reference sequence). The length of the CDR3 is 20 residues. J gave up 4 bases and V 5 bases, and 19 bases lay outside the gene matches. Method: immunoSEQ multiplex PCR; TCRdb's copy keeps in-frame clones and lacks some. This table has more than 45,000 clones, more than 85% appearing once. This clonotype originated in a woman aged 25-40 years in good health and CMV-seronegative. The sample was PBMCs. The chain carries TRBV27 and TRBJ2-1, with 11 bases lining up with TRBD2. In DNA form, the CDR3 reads TGTGCCAGCAGTCTTTGGGGCCCCGGTCTAGCGGGAGGAACTTACAATGAGCAGTTCTTC. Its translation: CASSLWGPGLAGGTYNEQFF.